These T cell receptor beta chains were read from a single sample in a study of T cells in Graves' hyperthyroidism and ophthalmopathy. TCRdb independently ran MiXCR on the multiplex PCR reads; one entry per CDR3 protein. The profile shows approximately 590,000 distinct CDR3 sequences, about 15% of them singletons. The sample taken for sequencing was blood. All receptors come from a woman aged 25-40 years with Graves' hyperthyroidism. Both conserved end residues are part of each CDR3. Fields, in order: CDR3 DNA, CDR3 protein, J gene, D gene, V gene, clone size. D genes are given only for firm matches. Rows may omit the clone size; those that give it use once, few, many or a size class.

TGTGCCAGCAGTTTAACAGGACAGGTCGGCTCCTATAATTCACCCCTCCACTTT | CASSLTGQVGSYNSPLHF | TRBJ1-6 | TRBD1 | TRBV27 | NA
TGTGCTAGTGGTTTGTATGTGTGGACAGGACCCTACGAGCAGTACTTC | CASGLYVWTGPYEQYF | TRBJ2-7 | TRBD1 | TRBV12-5 | NA
TGTGCCAGCAGCTTAGCGTTGAGCGGCGAGCAGTACTTC | CASSLALSGEQYF | TRBJ2-7 | NA | TRBV7-2 | many
TGTGCCATCAATGAGCCGGGACTAGCTGGGGTCGGGGAGCTGTTTTTT | CAINEPGLAGVGELFF | TRBJ2-2 | TRBD2 | TRBV10-3 | NA
TGTGCCAGTAACCGGGACCCTTACAATGAGCAGTTCTTC | CASNRDPYNEQFF | TRBJ2-1 | NA | TRBV2 | many
TGCAGCGTTGCATCCTTGCGGGAGGGAATAGATACGCAGTATTTT | CSVASLREGIDTQYF | TRBJ2-3 | TRBD2 | TRBV29-1 | NA
TGTGCCAGCAGGCCAGCGGGAGGCCGACCCTACAATGAGCAGCTCTTC | CASRPAGGRPYNEQLF | TRBJ2-1 | TRBD2 | TRBV7-9 | NA
TGCGCCAGCAGCCCGCTGACAGGGCGACCCTACAATGAGCAGTTCTTC | CASSPLTGRPYNEQFF | TRBJ2-1 | TRBD1 | TRBV5-1 | many
TGCAGCGTCCGTCTAGCGGGAGTTAGTTACGAGCAGTACTTC | CSVRLAGVSYEQYF | TRBJ2-7 | TRBD2 | TRBV29-1 | few
TGTGCCAGCAGCTTGGGGGACAGATCCTATGGCTACACCTTC | CASSLGDRSYGYTF | TRBJ1-2 | TRBD1 | TRBV7-2 | many
TGTGCCAGCAGCCAATTTCCCGACCCTCAGTATGGCTACACCTTC | CASSQFPDPQYGYTF | TRBJ1-2 | NA | TRBV3-1 | few
TGTGCCAGCAGCTCGGGACAGGGATCCACCCTTGACACTGAAGCTTTCTTT | CASSSGQGSTLDTEAFF | TRBJ1-1 | TRBD1 | TRBV27 | NA
TGTGCCAGCAGTCACCGGGACTCGTATACGCAGTATTTT | CASSHRDSYTQYF | TRBJ2-3 | NA | TRBV18 | few
TGTGCCACCAGCCTGGAACAGGAAGCAGATACGCAGTATTTT | CATSLEQEADTQYF | TRBJ2-3 | NA | TRBV15 | many
TGTGCCAGCAGCTTACGGCGGGGTGGCGGGGCAATCTACAATGAGCAGTTCTTC | CASSLRRGGGAIYNEQFF | TRBJ2-1 | NA | TRBV7-9 | many
TGTGCCAGCAGCACCCGACTAGCGGGCACTAGCACAGATACGCAGTATTTT | CASSTRLAGTSTDTQYF | TRBJ2-3 | TRBD2 | TRBV7-2 | NA
TGTGCCAGCAGCTATGGAAGCGGTAACTATGGCTACACCTTC | CASSYGSGNYGYTF | TRBJ1-2 | NA | TRBV11-2 | many
TGTGCCTGGAGTGGCACAGGAGGTGGCTACACCTTC | CAWSGTGGGYTF | TRBJ1-2 | NA | TRBV30 | many
TGTGCCAGCAGTGTGAGGCAGGATGATTACCCTGAAGCTTTCTTT | CASSVRQDDYPEAFF | TRBJ1-1 | NA | TRBV2 | few
TGTGCCAGCAGCTTATCCAGCGGAGGCTACACCTTC | CASSLSSGGYTF | TRBJ1-2 | NA | TRBV7-2 | many
TGCGCCAGCAGCCAAGAGGGGCCGGAAGCGGGAGGGAAGCACGAGCAGTACTTC | CASSQEGPEAGGKHEQYF | TRBJ2-7 | TRBD2 | TRBV4-1 | NA
TGTGCCAGTGACCCGGGACTAGCGGACAATGAGCAGTTCTTC | CASDPGLADNEQFF | TRBJ2-1 | TRBD2 | TRBV10-3 | NA
TGTGCCAGTAGTATCAAGGGCAATGAGCAGTTCTTC | CASSIKGNEQFF | TRBJ2-1 | NA | TRBV19 | many
TGTGCCAGTTCTGTTATGGGGGGGCGAACTGAAGCTTTCTTT | CASSVMGGRTEAFF | TRBJ1-1 | NA | TRBV19 | few
TGCGCCAGCAGCTTGGGGACAGACAATCAGCCCCAGCATTTT | CASSLGTDNQPQHF | TRBJ1-5 | NA | TRBV5-1 | many
TGCAGTGCTAGTGGACAGGGGCTTGACTATGGCTACACCTTC | CSASGQGLDYGYTF | TRBJ1-2 | TRBD1 | TRBV20-1 | many
TGTGCCAGCAGCTTGGCTAGCGGGGCTGTCGATACGCAGTATTTT | CASSLASGAVDTQYF | TRBJ2-3 | TRBD2 | TRBV5-4 | few
TGCAGCGTTCTATCCCCCCAGGGGGCAGACGAGCAGTACTTC | CSVLSPQGADEQYF | TRBJ2-7 | TRBD1 | TRBV29-1 | many
TGTGCCAGCAGCGTAAGCGGGAGTAAATCCTACGAGCAGTACTTC | CASSVSGSKSYEQYF | TRBJ2-7 | TRBD2 | TRBV9 | NA
TGCAGCGTTGCGAGGACAGGCACAGATACGCAGTATTTT | CSVARTGTDTQYF | TRBJ2-3 | NA | TRBV29-1 | many
TGCGCCAGCAGCTTGAAAGACGGGACGGCGGTGGATCCCCAGCATTTT | CASSLKDGTAVDPQHF | TRBJ1-5 | NA | TRBV5-1 | NA
TGCGCCAGCAGCATTGGACCGACAACTAATGAAAAACTGTTTTTT | CASSIGPTTNEKLFF | TRBJ1-4 | NA | TRBV5-1 | NA
TGTGCCAGCAGCTTGGGACAGGTCCTACTCCATGAGCAGTTCTTC | CASSLGQVLLHEQFF | TRBJ2-1 | NA | TRBV5-6 | NA
TGTGCCAGTAGAAGGCAGGACGTGGTTGGCTACACCTTC | CASRRQDVVGYTF | TRBJ1-2 | NA | TRBV19 | NA
TGTGCCAGCAGCTTACCCCCTCCGGACACCGGGGAGCTGTTTTTT | CASSLPPPDTGELFF | TRBJ2-2 | NA | TRBV7-9 | NA
TGTGCCAGCAGCGTGGATCAGACGGGTGGGTCACCCCTCCACTTT | CASSVDQTGGSPLHF | TRBJ1-6 | NA | TRBV9 | once
TGCGCCAGCAGCCAAAACGGGGAAACAGATACGCAGTATTTT | CASSQNGETDTQYF | TRBJ2-3 | NA | TRBV5-1 | NA
TGTGCCAGCAGTTACTCCCGGACTAGCGGGTGGAGCTCCTACAATGAGCAGTTCTTC | CASSYSRTSGWSSYNEQFF | TRBJ2-1 | TRBD2 | TRBV6-2/TRBV6-3 | many
TGCGCCAGCAGCCCGGACAGAAACGTAGCCAAAAACATTCAGTACTTC | CASSPDRNVAKNIQYF | TRBJ2-4 | NA | TRBV5-1 | NA
TGTGCCAGCATACCATCGAGGGGGTCCTACGAGCAGTACTTC | CASIPSRGSYEQYF | TRBJ2-7 | NA | TRBV6-1 | many
TGTGCCTGGAGTGGGACAGGGAACTATGGCTACACCTTC | CAWSGTGNYGYTF | TRBJ1-2 | TRBD1 | TRBV30 | many
TGCAGTGCTAGGTGGCTAGCGGGAGATGCAGTGGGTGAGCAGTTCTTC | CSARWLAGDAVGEQFF | TRBJ2-1 | TRBD2 | TRBV20-1 | once
TGTGCCAGCGCCTTTAACAGCCCCTACGAGCAGTACTTC | CASAFNSPYEQYF | TRBJ2-7 | NA | TRBV6-1 | many
TGTGCCAGCAGTTTAGCGTACTTAAGTAGGGAGACCCAGTACTTC | CASSLAYLSRETQYF | TRBJ2-5 | NA | TRBV27 | NA
TGTGCCAGCAGCTTAGGGCGCAGGGGGGAAGAGACCCAGTACTTC | CASSLGRRGEETQYF | TRBJ2-5 | NA | TRBV7-9 | many